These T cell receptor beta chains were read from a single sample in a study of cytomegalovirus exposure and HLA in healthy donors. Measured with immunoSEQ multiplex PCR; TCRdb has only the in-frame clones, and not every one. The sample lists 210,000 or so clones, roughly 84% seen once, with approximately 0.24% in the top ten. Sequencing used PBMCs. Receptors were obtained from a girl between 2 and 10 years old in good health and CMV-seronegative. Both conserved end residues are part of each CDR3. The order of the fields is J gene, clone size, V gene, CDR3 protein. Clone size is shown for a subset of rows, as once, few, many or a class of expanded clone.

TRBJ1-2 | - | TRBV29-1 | CSVEDREGRISYTF
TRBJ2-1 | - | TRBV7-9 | CASSFETSFANNEQFF
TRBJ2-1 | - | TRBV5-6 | CASSLSVRGLAGIYNEQFF
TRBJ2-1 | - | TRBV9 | CASSVGRAGGYNEQFF
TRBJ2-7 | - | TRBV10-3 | CAISEGLRNEQYF
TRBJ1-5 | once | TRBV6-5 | CASRPGTALNQPQHF
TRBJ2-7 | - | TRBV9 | CASSASGGLAGTLSYEQYF
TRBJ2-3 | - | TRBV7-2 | CASSPTSRNTQYF
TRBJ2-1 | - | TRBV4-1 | CASSQGLADDEQFF
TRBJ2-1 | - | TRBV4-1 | CASSQDNSVDRQFF
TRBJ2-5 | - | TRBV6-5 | CASSYSHRSETQYF
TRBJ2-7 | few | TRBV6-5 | CASSYSRDGVEQYF
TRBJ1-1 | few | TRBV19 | CASSIRANTEAFF
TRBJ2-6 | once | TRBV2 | CASRDSSGANVLTF
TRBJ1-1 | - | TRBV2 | CASSETREAFF
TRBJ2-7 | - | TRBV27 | CASRRASGRASYEQYF
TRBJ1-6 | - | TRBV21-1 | CASSKERVDPSSYNSPLHF